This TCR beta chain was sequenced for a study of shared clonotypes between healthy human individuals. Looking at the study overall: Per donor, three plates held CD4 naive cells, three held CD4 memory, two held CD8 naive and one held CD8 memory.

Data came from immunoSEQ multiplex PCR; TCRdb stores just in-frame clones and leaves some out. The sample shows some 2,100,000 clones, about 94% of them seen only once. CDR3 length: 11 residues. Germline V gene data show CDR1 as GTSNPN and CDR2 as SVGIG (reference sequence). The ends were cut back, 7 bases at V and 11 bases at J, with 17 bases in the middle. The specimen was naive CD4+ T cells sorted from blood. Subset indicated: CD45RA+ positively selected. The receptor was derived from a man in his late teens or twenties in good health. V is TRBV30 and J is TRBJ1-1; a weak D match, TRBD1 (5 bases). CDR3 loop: CAYGREVWAFF. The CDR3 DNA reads TGTGCCTACGGCAGGGAGGTGTGGGCTTTCTTT.